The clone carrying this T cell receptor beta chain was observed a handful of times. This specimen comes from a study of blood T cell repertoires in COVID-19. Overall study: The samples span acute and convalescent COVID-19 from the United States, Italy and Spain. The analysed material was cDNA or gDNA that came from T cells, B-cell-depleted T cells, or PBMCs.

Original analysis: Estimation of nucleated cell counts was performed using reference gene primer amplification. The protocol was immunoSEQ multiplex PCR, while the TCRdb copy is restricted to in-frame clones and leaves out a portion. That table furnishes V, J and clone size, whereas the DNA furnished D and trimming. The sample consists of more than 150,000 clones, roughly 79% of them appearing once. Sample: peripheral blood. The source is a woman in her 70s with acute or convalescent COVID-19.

In DNA, the CDR3 is TGTGCCAGCTCACCCTACAGCAATCTTTACGAGCAGTACTTC. Translation gives CASSPYSNLYEQYF. The chain employs TRBV18 and TRBJ2-7; D remains ambiguous. Trimming removed 3 bases from V and 4 bases from J, with 13 bases in between. The V gene's germline CDR1 is KGHSH and CDR2 LQKENI. The CDR3 extends over 14 amino acids.